Listed below are T cell receptor beta chains from one sample, sequenced in a study of blood T cell repertoires in COVID-19. Method: immunoSEQ multiplex PCR; TCRdb's copy keeps in-frame clones and lacks some. This sample has fewer than 200,000 clones, with around 80% found just once. The sequencing sample was made of peripheral blood. The receptors were gathered from a man between 65 and 85 years old with active or convalescent COVID-19. Each CDR3 is given with its conserved first and last residue. Each record gives: V gene, D gene, J gene, clone size, CDR3 DNA, CDR3 protein. D genes are given only for firm matches. A row's size may be missing; if present it is once, few, many or a size class.

V: TRBV2
D: TRBD1
J: TRBJ1-1
size: NA
DNA: TGTGCCAGCAGGGCTAGGACAGGGGCCCAGCGAACTGAAGCTTTCTTT
CDR3: CASRARTGAQRTEAFF

V: TRBV14
D: NA
J: TRBJ2-1
size: NA
DNA: TGTGCCAGCAGCCTTGGGAGCAACAACTTCAATGAGCAGTTCTTC
CDR3: CASSLGSNNFNEQFF

V: TRBV5-4
D: NA
J: TRBJ1-2
size: NA
DNA: TGTGCCAGCAGCACTACAGGGATTTCATCTGGCTACACCTTC
CDR3: CASSTTGISSGYTF

V: TRBV6-5
D: NA
J: TRBJ2-3
size: NA
DNA: TGTGCCAGCAACTTAGCGGGCACAGATACGCAGTATTTT
CDR3: CASNLAGTDTQYF

V: TRBV4-1
D: NA
J: TRBJ1-2
size: NA
DNA: TGCGCCAGCAGCCAAGATTTTTCGGTTGCGACAGCGACCCTTAACTATGGCTACACCTTC
CDR3: CASSQDFSVATATLNYGYTF

V: TRBV18
D: TRBD2
J: TRBJ2-3
size: NA
DNA: TGTGCCACCACAAGCGGGAATGACGCGGATACGCAGTATTTT
CDR3: CATTSGNDADTQYF

V: TRBV2
D: NA
J: TRBJ1-1
size: NA
DNA: TGTGCCAGCAGTGAGCAACAGGGTGATACTGAAGCTTTCTTT
CDR3: CASSEQQGDTEAFF

V: TRBV19
D: NA
J: TRBJ1-1
size: NA
DNA: TGTGCCAGTAGTATGGGGCAGTTAAACACTGAAGCTTTCTTT
CDR3: CASSMGQLNTEAFF

V: TRBV10-3
D: NA
J: TRBJ2-5
size: few
DNA: TGTGCCATCAGACAGCCTCTACAGGGTGAGACCCAGTACTTC
CDR3: CAIRQPLQGETQYF

V: TRBV5-1
D: NA
J: TRBJ2-7
size: NA
DNA: TGCGCCAGCAGCCCGGGACTGGGCGGCTACGAGCAGTACTTC
CDR3: CASSPGLGGYEQYF

V: TRBV6-2/TRBV6-3
D: TRBD2
J: TRBJ2-3
size: NA
DNA: TGTGCCAGCAGTTATCTCGGCGGGGGAGGCCCAGATACGCAGTATTTT
CDR3: CASSYLGGGGPDTQYF

V: TRBV5-1
D: TRBD2
J: TRBJ2-7
size: once
DNA: TGCGCCAGCAGCTTGGAGGAGCGGGGGGCTTCCTACGAGCAGTACTTC
CDR3: CASSLEERGASYEQYF

V: TRBV2
D: NA
J: TRBJ1-1
size: few
DNA: TGTGCCAGCAGTGAAAGGGGGAAGGGATCGTACACTGAAGCTTTCTTT
CDR3: CASSERGKGSYTEAFF

V: TRBV18
D: NA
J: TRBJ2-1
size: NA
DNA: TGTGCCAGCTCACCACCCCCGGACTTACACAATGAGCAGTTCTTC
CDR3: CASSPPPDLHNEQFF

V: TRBV10-1
D: NA
J: TRBJ2-5
size: once
DNA: TGCGCCAGCAGCGAAGGGTCGGGGTTCCAAGAGACCCAGTACTTC
CDR3: CASSEGSGFQETQYF

V: TRBV29-1
D: NA
J: TRBJ1-2
size: few
DNA: TGCAGCGTTGAAGGGGGAACAGGGATTAACTATGGCTACACCTTC
CDR3: CSVEGGTGINYGYTF

V: TRBV5-1
D: NA
J: TRBJ1-2
size: once
DNA: TGCGCCAGCAGCCTCGGGATGAACTATGGCTACACCTTC
CDR3: CASSLGMNYGYTF

V: TRBV11-2
D: NA
J: TRBJ2-3
size: NA
DNA: TGTGCCAGCAGCTTAGGCGGGGCGACCACAGATACGCAGTATTTT
CDR3: CASSLGGATTDTQYF

V: TRBV30
D: NA
J: TRBJ1-6
size: NA
DNA: TGTGCCTGGAGCCAGTCCTTCGATAATTCACCCCTCCACTTT
CDR3: CAWSQSFDNSPLHF

V: TRBV9
D: NA
J: TRBJ1-1
size: NA
DNA: TGTGCCAGCAGCGTAGCTCCAGGAATGAACACTGAAGCTTTCTTT
CDR3: CASSVAPGMNTEAFF

V: TRBV28
D: NA
J: TRBJ2-7
size: NA
DNA: TGTGCCAGCAGTTTATTAACCCCCCCTAGCGAGCAGTACTTC
CDR3: CASSLLTPPSEQYF

V: TRBV6-5
D: TRBD1
J: TRBJ1-1
size: NA
DNA: TGTGCCAGCAGTCGGGACAGGGTGAACACTGAAGCTTTCTTT
CDR3: CASSRDRVNTEAFF

V: TRBV20-1
D: TRBD2
J: TRBJ2-3
size: NA
DNA: TGCAGTGCTGAGGGACTAGTAGAGTATTTT
CDR3: CSAEGLVEYF

V: TRBV12-5
D: NA
J: TRBJ2-7
size: NA
DNA: TGTGCTAGTGGTTTTGGACTCCCCAGCTACTTC
CDR3: CASGFGLPSYF

V: TRBV5-8
D: NA
J: TRBJ1-5
size: NA
DNA: TGTGCCAGCAGCTCCCCCCGGAGGGAAAAAAGCAATCAGCCCCAGCATTTT
CDR3: CASSSPRREKSNQPQHF

V: TRBV7-2
D: NA
J: TRBJ1-5
size: NA
DNA: TGTGCCAGCAGCTTAGGGAGGGGTCAGCCCCAGCATTTT
CDR3: CASSLGRGQPQHF

V: TRBV5-1
D: NA
J: TRBJ2-3
size: NA
DNA: TGCGCCAGCAGCTTGGCAGGGTTCACAGATACGCAGTATTTT
CDR3: CASSLAGFTDTQYF

V: TRBV5-1
D: NA
J: TRBJ1-1
size: NA
DNA: TGCGCCAGCAATAGCCATTACAGGGTTGATGGTGGAGCTTTCTTT
CDR3: CASNSHYRVDGGAFF

V: TRBV4-2
D: NA
J: TRBJ2-3
size: NA
DNA: TGTGCCAGCAGCCACCTGGACTCCGACACAGATACGCAGTATTTT
CDR3: CASSHLDSDTDTQYF

V: TRBV29-1
D: NA
J: TRBJ1-1
size: NA
DNA: TGCAGCTCAGTCCCACGGGCGACAGCAGAAGCTTTCTTT
CDR3: CSSVPRATAEAFF